This TCR beta chain was profiled in a study of patients and donors after allogeneic stem cell transplantation. Via MiXCR, TCRdb re-called the RT-PCR reads, giving one row per CDR3 protein. This table has approximately 33,000 distinct CDR3 sequences, 6.8% appearing once. This clonotype was counted between two and nine times. V shed 5 bases and J 4 bases; nucleotides not matched to a gene: 9. This CDR3 contains 16 residues. Germline CDR1 is SEHNR and CDR2 is FQNEAQ (reference sequence). The sequenced sample consisted of blood, either unsorted or a sorted T cell fraction (not recorded which). The source is a human donor who was either an allogeneic HSCT recipient or a stem cell or donor lymphocyte infusion donor (not recorded which). It is not recorded whose cells these are; they may come from a transplant donor. This chain connects TRBV7-9 to TRBJ2-1; 9 bases fit TRBD2. DNA for the CDR3: TGTGCCAGCAGCCCCGCTCTAGCGGGAATTTACAATGAGCAGTTCTTC. Translating it yields CASSPALAGIYNEQFF. Full variable domain (remainder filled in from reference TRBV7-9 and TRBJ2-1): DTGVSQNPRHKITKRGQNVTFRCDPISEHNRLYWYRQTLGQGPEFLTYFQNEAQLEKSRLLSDRFSAERPKGSFSTLEIQRTEQGDSAMYLCASSPALAGIYNEQFFGPGTRLTVL.